This entry concerns a single T cell receptor beta chain. Its antigen is not known. Trimming at V came to 2 bases and at J to 4 bases, leaving 5 bases not matched to a gene. The V gene's germline CDR1 is SGHNT and CDR2 YYREEE (reference sequence). This CDR3 has 14 amino acids. The record originates from a study of OX40 agonist ivuxolimab in advanced cancers. Study information: Dosing consisted of intravenous ivuxolimab at 0.01 to 10 mg/kg every 2 weeks.

Findings and limits, study-wide: CD4+ and CD8+ T cells in blood underwent clonal expansion by week 6 at 0.1 to 3.0 mg/kg.

Some clones are missing from TCRdb's copy, which holds only in-frame ones; the method was immunoSEQ multiplex PCR. The sample consists of tens of thousands of clones, roughly 87% of them appearing once. This sequence joins TRBV5-4 and TRBJ1-1, with TRBD1 matching over 7 bases. The sequencing used CD4+ or CD8+ T cells sorted from blood, collected in a trial of the OX40 agonist ivuxolimab. The clonotype comes from an adult with an advanced solid tumor such as melanoma, head and neck, liver or kidney cancer. CDR3 nucleotide sequence: TGTGCCAGCAGCTTCTTACAGGGGAGCACTGAAGCTTTCTTT. This encodes CASSFLQGSTEAFF. Full variable domain (rest looked up from reference TRBV5-4 and TRBJ1-1): ETGVTQSPTHLIKTRGQQVTLRCSSQSGHNTVSWYQQALGQGPQFIFQYYREEENGRGNFPPRFSGLQFPNYSSELNVNALELDDSALYLCASSFLQGSTEAFFGQGTRLTVV.